Presented here are 10 T cell receptor beta chains from one specimen sequenced in a study of T cell responses to AZD1222 COVID-19 vaccine. Sequenced by immunoSEQ multiplex PCR; TCRdb stores in-frame clones only, minus some. This sample yields tens of thousands of clones, of which over 70% are seen a single time; approximately 4% belongs to the top ten. This material consisted of peripheral blood, taken on day 0 of AZD1222 vaccination. The receptor set was obtained from an adult in good health.

This clone appeared once. The rearrangement links TRBV29-1 to TRBJ1-2; D is perhaps TRBD1 (5 bases). This CDR3 has 14 residues. From germline, CDR1 is SQVTM and CDR2 ANQGSEA. The V and J ends lost 2 bases and 6 bases respectively, with 16 bases between them. CDR3 in amino acids: CSVEKTVYYNGYTF. CDR3 nucleotide sequence: TGCAGCGTTGAAAAGACAGTGTATTACAATGGCTACACCTTC.

In this sample, this clone turned up once. The rearrangement uses TRBV6-5 and TRBJ1-1; 8 bases agree with TRBD1. The germline gives CDR1 MNHEY, CDR2 SVGAGI. V was pared by 6 bases and J by 1 base, with 4 bases of the junction left unmatched. This CDR3 is built from 14 residues. CDR3 DNA sequence: TGTGCCAGCAGACAGACAGGGGCGAACACTGAAGCTTTCTTT. Protein product: CASRQTGANTEAFF.

V and J are TRBV6-5 and TRBJ2-2, with TRBD1 matching over 7 bases. The CDR3 consists of 13 residues. Trimming removed 8 bases from V and 8 bases from J; junction bases left unmatched: 8. From germline, CDR1 is MNHEY and CDR2 SVGAGI. CDR3 nucleotide sequence: TGTGCCAGCCGAAGACAGGGTGAAGGGGAGCTGTTTTTT. It encodes CASRRQGEGELFF.

CDR3 nucleotides: TGTGCCAGCAGTCCCAGTCTGGGTCCTGAAGCTTTCTTT. Translation gives CASSPSLGPEAFF. The chain combines TRBV7-9 with TRBJ1-1; D is unclear. The CDR3 loop spans 13 amino acids. Between the trimmed V and J ends, which lost 6 bases and 6 bases, there was a span of 14 bases. Germline assignment: CDR1 SEHNR and CDR2 FQNEAQ (reference sequence). The full variable domain, with the rest looked up from reference TRBV7-9 and TRBJ1-1, is DTGVSQNPRHKITKRGQNVTFRCDPISEHNRLYWYRQTLGQGPEFLTYFQNEAQLEKSRLLSDRFSAERPKGSFSTLEIQRTEQGDSAMYLCASSPSLGPEAFFGQGTRLTVV.

This clone was observed a handful of times. V and J are TRBV5-1 and TRBJ1-4; perhaps TRBD1 as D (6 bases). With 2 bases removed from V and 8 bases from J, the gap between germline ends came to 13 bases. This CDR3 comprises 14 residues. Germline CDR1 and CDR2: SGHRS and YFSETQ. The CDR3 nucleotides are TGCGCCAGCAGCTTTACAGGGTTTAGAGAAAAACTGTTTTTT. Its translation is CASSFTGFREKLFF.

CDR3 bases: TGTGCCAGCAGTGAAATTCCTACCTCACCCCTCCACTTT. Translating it yields CASSEIPTSPLHF. The J gene is TRBJ1-6, the V gene TRBV6-1; D remains unclear. The CDR3 is 13 amino acids. Germline V gene sequence: CDR1 MNHNS, CDR2 SASEGT. Deletions cut 2 bases from V and 10 bases from J, with 9 bases between.

V is TRBV10-3 and J is TRBJ1-4; weak D call: TRBD1 (5 bases). V was shortened by 11 bases and J by 6 bases, with 19 bases between the two germline ends. This CDR3 has 14 amino acids. Germline CDR1 is ENHRY and CDR2 is SYGVKD. CDR3 loop: CAAAPRVDDEKLFF. The DNA for the CDR3 is TGTGCCGCCGCGCCCAGGGTGGATGATGAAAAACTGTTTTTT.

The gene calls are TRBV11-3 and TRBJ2-3; 7 bases map to TRBD1. This CDR3 is built from 15 residues. V lost 5 bases to trimming and J lost 4 bases; unmatched junction nucleotides: 9. Germline CDR1 SGHNT, CDR2 YENEEA. CDR3 DNA sequence: TGTGCCAGCAGCAAAAGGGGGACAGTTGCAGATACGCAGTATTTT. Its protein is CASSKRGTVADTQYF.

The rearrangement uses TRBV12-3 or TRBV12-4 and TRBJ1-1, with D maybe TRBD1 (5 bases). V lost 7 bases, J lost 4 bases, and 13 bases lay in between. This CDR3 comprises 13 residues. The CDR3 loop is CASTSGTVTEAFF. The CDR3 DNA follows: TGTGCCAGCACCTCAGGGACCGTCACTGAAGCTTTCTTT.

The chain recombines TRBV19 with TRBJ2-1, with 7 bases identical to TRBD2. Germline CDR1 is LNHDA and CDR2 is SQIVND (reference sequence). V shed 2 bases and J 7 bases; nucleotides not matched to a gene: 8. This CDR3 comprises 15 residues. CDR3 sequence (DNA): TGTGCCAGTAGTATAAGCCCGGGACTAACGAATGAGCAGTTCTTC. Residues: CASSISPGLTNEQFF.